The sequence of this TCR beta chain was determined in a study of T cell clones after liver transplantation. Looking at the study overall: TCRbeta sequencing after a pre-transplant mixed lymphocyte reaction identified graft-donor-reactive clones, later tracked in post-transplant blood. Pre-transplant mixed lymphocyte reactions yielded third-party-reactive TCRbeta sequences as comparators for graft-donor-reactive sequences. Study findings and constraints: Low donor cell numbers restricted donor-reactive repertoire measurement in a couple of subjects.

Of note for this clone: What it binds is not known.

This CDR3 contains 14 residues. The V and J ends lost 0 bases and 9 bases respectively, with 15 bases between them. Germline CDR1 and CDR2: SGDLS and YYNGEE. Assay used: immunoSEQ multiplex PCR; TCRdb lists only in-frame clones, some missing. In the table there are under 85,000 clones, about 80% of which are singletons. The sequence was obtained from a human patient who received a liver transplant. Some of the T cells might come from the graft donor. The sequences come from CD4+ T cells from blood, collected 12 months after liver transplant. J is TRBJ2-5 and V is TRBV9; unclear D gene. For the CDR3, the DNA is TGTGCCAGCAGCGTAGGGGCGCTTTGGAAGTCCCAGTACTTC. Its translation: CASSVGALWKSQYF.